This T cell receptor (beta chain) was recovered during a study of technical replicates of blood from a few donors. Method: immunoSEQ multiplex PCR; TCRdb's copy keeps in-frame clones and lacks some. The table shows about 97,000 clones, with approximately 95% occurring only once. Looked up from germline, CDR1 is SGHNT and CDR2 is YENEEA. J lost 7 bases, V lost 1 base, and 13 bases had no gene match. This CDR3 has 16 residues. Material for sequencing was T cells isolated from PBMCs. This chain connects TRBV11-3 to TRBJ2-7, with 7 bases aligning to TRBD2. The source of this sequence is a human donor in good health. The CDR3 here is CASSLGLGAGVGEQYF. CDR3 nucleotides: TGTGCCAGCAGCTTAGGACTCGGGGCGGGAGTCGGGGAGCAGTACTTC.